What follows are 5 T cell receptor beta chains derived from one specimen sequenced in a study of T cell responses to AZD1222 COVID-19 vaccine (dated by TCRdb to 2020 to 2022). The method was the immunoSEQ multiplex PCR assay. TCRdb obtained this table from immuneACCESS and retained in-frame rearrangements with V and J assigned. These tables miss some clones; where compared with another copy, unresolved V genes account for less than half of the shortfall, and the remainder is unexplained. The sample table contains around 110,000 clones; only one count was recorded for around 90% of them. 20% to 25% of the sample goes to the ten largest clones. The time point label on this specimen signifies: baseline before first vaccination. Material: peripheral blood, obtained on day 0 of AZD1222 vaccination. The receptors come from an adult in good health.

The rearrangement links TRBV7-8 to TRBJ2-3; D gene uncertain. Trimming took 3 bases from V and 2 from J, leaving 12 bases between them. The CDR3 consists of 15 residues. Germline CDR1 and CDR2: SGHVS and FQNEAQ. In DNA form, the CDR3 reads TGTGCCAGCAGCTTGGCGGCGAGGAACACAGATACGCAGTATTTT. This sequence encodes CASSLAARNTDTQYF.

The CDR3 nucleotides are TGTGCCAGCAGCTTCGCTGTCCTGGCAGGTTTTCACTATGGCTACACCTTC. This gives the protein CASSFAVLAGFHYGYTF. The rearrangement uses TRBV13 and TRBJ1-2, with D unresolved. Per germline, CDR1 PRHDT and CDR2 FYEKMQ (reference sequence). The V and J ends lost 3 bases and 3 bases respectively, with 20 bases between them. CDR3 size: 17 residues.

The V gene is TRBV23-1, the J gene TRBJ1-1; D call uncertain. TRBV23-1 is an ORF, and what it does is uncertain. With 10 bases removed from V and 0 bases from J, the gap between germline ends came to 21 bases. This CDR3 is 16 amino acids long. CDR3 amino acids: CATTPSRSGLNTEAFF. The CDR3 DNA is TGCGCCACCACTCCAAGCAGGTCAGGTTTGAACACTGAAGCTTTCTTT.

The chain has TRBV24-1 and TRBJ1-1, with TRBD1 matching over 7 bases. CDR1 is KGHDR and CDR2 is SFDVKD in the germline V gene. The V and J ends lost 4 bases and 4 bases, in that order; junction bases with no gene match: 11. CDR3 length: 16 residues. The CDR3 DNA follows: TGTGCCACCAGTGAGAAAAACAGGGGAACGGGCACTGAAGCTTTCTTT. Its translation: CATSEKNRGTGTEAFF.

The J gene is TRBJ1-1, the V gene TRBV14, with D maybe TRBD1 (5 bases). The CDR3 is 11 residues long. Trimming shortened V by 9 bases and J by 4 bases, and 9 bases separated the two germline ends. Looked up from germline, CDR1 is SGHDN and CDR2 is FVKESK. The CDR3 sequence is CASEGLTEAFF. DNA for the CDR3: TGTGCCAGTGAGGGACTCACTGAAGCTTTCTTT.